A selection of T cell receptor beta chains follows, all from one sample in a study of T cell responses to AZD1222 COVID-19 vaccine. Measured with immunoSEQ multiplex PCR; TCRdb has only the in-frame clones, and not every one. The sample includes 200,000 to 300,000 clones, approximately 93% seen only once; the top ten take around 0.57%. This specimen was peripheral blood, taken on day 0 of AZD1222 vaccination. These receptors were taken from an adult in good health. Both conserved end residues are part of each CDR3. The D gene is left open where the match is weak. Only part of the rows carry a size: once, few, many, or a class if the clone is expanded.

TRBV14	14	TRBJ1-6	TRBD1	few	CASSPLQGSSPLHF	TGTGCCAGCAGCCCCTTACAGGGGAGCTCACCCCTCCACTTT
TRBV3-1/TRBV3-2	15	TRBJ2-1	NA	once	CASSLGPASGNEQFF	TGTGCCAGCAGCCTTGGACCCGCCAGCGGGAATGAGCAGTTCTTC
TRBV3-1/TRBV3-2	13	TRBJ2-7	TRBD1	NA	CASTDRGSYEQYF	TGTGCCAGCACGGACAGGGGATCCTACGAGCAGTACTTC
TRBV27	14	TRBJ2-1	NA	NA	CASTDPRVYNEQFF	TGTGCCAGCACAGATCCGCGAGTTTACAATGAGCAGTTCTTC
TRBV5-1	14	TRBJ2-7	NA	NA	CASSPLAGVYEQYF	TGCGCCAGCAGCCCCCTGGCAGGGGTCTACGAGCAGTACTTC
TRBV2	14	TRBJ2-7	TRBD1	NA	CASSARTGTNEQYF	TGTGCCAGCAGTGCCCGGACAGGGACCAACGAGCAGTACTTC
TRBV28	16	TRBJ2-7	NA	NA	CASSWRGGSRSYEQYF	TGTGCCAGCAGTTGGAGGGGCGGATCTCGCTCCTACGAGCAGTACTTC
TRBV28	17	TRBJ2-2	NA	NA	CASSLNRWGEGTGELFF	TGTGCCAGCAGTTTAAATAGGTGGGGGGAAGGCACCGGGGAGCTGTTTTTT
TRBV6-5	14	TRBJ2-1	TRBD1	NA	CASRWTGRNNEQFF	TGTGCCAGCAGATGGACAGGGCGGAACAATGAGCAGTTCTTC
TRBV28	11	TRBJ2-7	TRBD2	once	CASSLAGQQYF	TGTGCCAGCAGCCTAGCGGGGCAGCAGTACTTC
TRBV28	18	TRBJ2-3	TRBD1	NA	CASSPRTGTASEADTQYF	TGTGCCAGCAGTCCTCGGACAGGGACCGCGTCTGAGGCAGATACGCAGTATTTT
TRBV4-2	14	TRBJ1-1	NA	NA	CASRPGDSATEAFF	TGTGCCAGCAGACCCGGGGATTCGGCCACTGAAGCTTTCTTT
TRBV28	12	TRBJ1-2	TRBD1	NA	CASRGTVQGYTF	TGTGCCAGCAGGGGGACAGTGCAGGGCTACACCTTC
TRBV2	16	TRBJ2-6	NA	NA	CASRRVKSSGANVLTF	TGTGCCAGTCGACGGGTGAAAAGCTCTGGGGCCAACGTCCTGACTTTC
TRBV5-1	15	TRBJ2-7	TRBD1	NA	CASSFRQGKPHEQYF	TGCGCCAGCAGCTTCCGACAGGGGAAACCCCACGAGCAGTACTTC
TRBV28	13	TRBJ1-1	TRBD1	NA	CASRDRLNTEAFF	TGTGCCAGCAGGGACAGGCTGAACACTGAAGCTTTCTTT
TRBV5-1	15	TRBJ1-2	TRBD1	NA	CASSLFPGQVYGYTF	TGCGCCAGCAGCTTGTTTCCGGGACAGGTTTATGGCTACACCTTC
TRBV6-5	14	TRBJ2-2	NA	NA	CASSYSRRTGELFF	TGTGCCAGCAGTTACTCGAGGAGGACCGGGGAGCTGTTTTTT
TRBV15	15	TRBJ1-2	NA	NA	CATSRERTVSDNYTF	TGTGCCACCAGCAGAGAGAGGACAGTCTCGGATAACTACACCTTC
TRBV7-3	13	TRBJ1-1	NA	NA	CASSQTGNTEAFF	TGTGCCAGCAGCCAGACGGGGAACACTGAAGCTTTCTTT
TRBV6-5	15	TRBJ1-6	TRBD1	NA	CASSYLGQRNSPLHF	TGTGCCAGCAGTTACTTGGGACAGCGAAATTCACCCCTCCACTTT
TRBV7-9	14	TRBJ2-7	TRBD2	NA	CASSYGLAGNEQYF	TGTGCCAGCAGCTACGGACTAGCGGGAAACGAGCAGTACTTC
TRBV10-3	14	TRBJ2-7	NA	NA	CAINPGGHYWEQYF	TGTGCCATCAATCCTGGGGGACACTACTGGGAGCAGTACTTC
TRBV7-8	16	TRBJ2-7	NA	few	CASSLRPTGISYEQYF	TGTGCCAGCAGCTTAAGGCCTACAGGGATCTCCTACGAGCAGTACTTC
TRBV7-9	16	TRBJ2-7	TRBD1	NA	CASSLRQGSHSYEQYF	TGTGCCAGCAGCTTAAGACAGGGTAGTCACTCCTACGAGCAGTACTTC
TRBV20-1	11	TRBJ1-2	TRBD1	NA	CSSDRDNGYTF	TGCAGCTCAGACAGGGATAATGGCTACACCTTC
TRBV14	16	TRBJ1-1	TRBD1	NA	CASSQDWDRGGTEAFF	TGTGCCAGCAGCCAAGATTGGGACAGGGGGGGGACTGAAGCTTTCTTT
TRBV6-1	17	TRBJ1-6	TRBD1	NA	CASSAPGQSSYNSPLHF	TGTGCCAGCAGTGCACCGGGACAGAGCTCCTATAATTCACCCCTCCACTTT
TRBV4-1	16	TRBJ2-7	TRBD2	NA	CASSQDYGLAGDEQYF	TGCGCCAGCAGCCAAGATTACGGACTAGCGGGAGACGAGCAGTACTTC
TRBV4-1	14	TRBJ1-1	TRBD1	NA	CASSPDRGGIGAFF	TGCGCCAGCAGCCCTGACAGGGGCGGTATTGGAGCTTTCTTT
TRBV19	17	TRBJ2-2	TRBD1	NA	CASSIVVRGRGAGELFF	TGTGCCAGTAGTATAGTAGTAAGGGGGCGAGGGGCCGGGGAGCTGTTTTTT
TRBV9	16	TRBJ2-1	TRBD2	NA	CASSVVPSGRGNEQFF	TGTGCCAGCAGCGTAGTGCCTAGCGGGAGGGGAAATGAGCAGTTCTTC
TRBV7-2	15	TRBJ2-1	TRBD2	once	CASSSSGSIYNEQFF	TGTGCCAGCAGCTCTAGCGGGAGTATCTACAATGAGCAGTTCTTC
TRBV6-1	14	TRBJ1-1	NA	NA	CASSDQTGYTEAFF	TGTGCCAGCAGTGACCAAACAGGGTACACTGAAGCTTTCTTT
TRBV10-3	14	TRBJ2-7	TRBD1	NA	CAIGDRGRLYEQYF	TGTGCCATCGGGGACAGGGGCAGGCTATACGAGCAGTACTTC
TRBV2	15	TRBJ2-2	NA	NA	CASSGIAPNTGELFF	TGTGCCAGCAGTGGGATAGCTCCGAACACCGGGGAGCTGTTTTTT
TRBV10-3	15	TRBJ2-3	TRBD1	NA	CAISESRQGQGTQYF	TGTGCCATCAGTGAGTCGAGACAGGGTCAGGGTACGCAGTATTTT
TRBV5-6	13	TRBJ2-7	NA	once	CASSLVRGYEQYF	TGTGCCAGCAGCTTGGTAAGGGGTTACGAGCAGTACTTC
TRBV2	14	TRBJ1-2	TRBD1	NA	CASRGDRGNYGYTF	TGTGCCAGCAGAGGGGACAGGGGCAACTATGGCTACACCTTC
TRBV13	12	TRBJ2-2	NA	few	CASSLEPGELFF	TGTGCCAGCAGCTTAGAACCCGGGGAGCTGTTTTTT
TRBV27	14	TRBJ1-2	TRBD1	NA	CASASGTGRGGYTF	TGTGCCAGCGCCTCCGGGACAGGGCGGGGTGGCTACACCTTC
TRBV6-6	11	TRBJ2-7	NA	NA	CASSSVYEQYF	TGTGCCAGCAGTTCCGTTTACGAGCAGTACTTC
TRBV21-1	16	TRBJ2-1	NA	NA	CASSPLRGSSYNEQFF	TGTGCCAGCAGCCCCCTGCGGGGGAGCTCCTACAATGAGCAGTTCTTC
TRBV24-1	14	TRBJ1-5	TRBD1	NA	CATSPNRGGQPQHF	TGTGCCACCAGTCCTAACAGGGGAGGACAGCCCCAGCATTTT
TRBV24-1	16	TRBJ2-1	TRBD1	NA	CATSGGQGANYNEQFF	TGTGCCACCAGTGGGGGACAGGGGGCTAACTACAATGAGCAGTTCTTC
TRBV6-5	14	TRBJ1-2	TRBD1	NA	CASSSPTGDYGYTF	TGTGCCAGCAGTTCGCCAACAGGGGACTATGGCTACACCTTC
TRBV6-1	16	TRBJ2-7	NA	NA	CASSELYRAFSYEQYF	TGTGCCAGCAGTGAATTGTACAGGGCTTTTAGTTACGAGCAGTACTTC
TRBV28	12	TRBJ1-5	NA	once	CASKNIGQPQHF	TGTGCCAGCAAGAATATAGGACAGCCCCAGCATTTT
TRBV28	12	TRBJ2-7	NA	NA	CASSGLSSEQYF	TGTGCCAGCAGTGGCCTGTCGAGTGAGCAGTACTTC
TRBV13	14	TRBJ1-4	NA	NA	CASSFGTEVEKLFF	TGTGCCAGCAGCTTCGGGACGGAGGTTGAAAAACTGTTTTTT
TRBV20-1	15	TRBJ2-1	TRBD2	NA	CSASRGLAGLNEQFF	TGCAGTGCTAGTCGGGGACTAGCGGGCCTGAATGAGCAGTTCTTC
TRBV4-3	15	TRBJ1-2	NA	NA	CASSQEVETFYGYTF	TGCGCCAGCAGCCAAGAAGTGGAGACGTTTTATGGCTACACCTTC
TRBV6-5	15	TRBJ1-5	TRBD1	once	CASIVPDRVNQPQHF	TGTGCCAGCATAGTACCGGACAGGGTTAATCAGCCCCAGCATTTT
TRBV6-5	13	TRBJ1-1	NA	NA	CASRGRQNTEAFF	TGTGCCAGCAGGGGCAGGCAGAACACTGAAGCTTTCTTT